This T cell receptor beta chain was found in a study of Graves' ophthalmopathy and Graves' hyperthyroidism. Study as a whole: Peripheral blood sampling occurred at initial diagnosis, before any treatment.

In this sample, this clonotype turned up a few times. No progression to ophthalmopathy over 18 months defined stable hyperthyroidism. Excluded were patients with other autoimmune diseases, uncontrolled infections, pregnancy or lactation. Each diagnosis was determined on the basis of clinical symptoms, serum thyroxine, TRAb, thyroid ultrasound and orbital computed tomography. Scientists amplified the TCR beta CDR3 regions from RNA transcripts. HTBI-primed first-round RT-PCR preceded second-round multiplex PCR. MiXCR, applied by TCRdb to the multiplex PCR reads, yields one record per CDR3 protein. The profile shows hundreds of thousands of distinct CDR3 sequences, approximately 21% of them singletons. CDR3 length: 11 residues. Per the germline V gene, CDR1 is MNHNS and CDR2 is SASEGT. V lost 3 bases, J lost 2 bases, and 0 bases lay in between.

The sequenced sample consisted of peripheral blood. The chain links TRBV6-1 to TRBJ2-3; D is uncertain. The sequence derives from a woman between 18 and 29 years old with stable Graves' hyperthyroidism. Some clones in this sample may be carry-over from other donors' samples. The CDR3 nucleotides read TGTGCCAGCAGTGACACAGATACGCAGTATTTT. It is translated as CASSDTDTQYF.